Each of the 27 T cell receptor beta chains below was sequenced from the same sample in a study of T cells in Graves' hyperthyroidism and ophthalmopathy. Amplified TCR beta CDR3 regions came from RNA transcripts. First-round RT-PCR targeting the TCR CDR3 was performed with the HTBI primer set. MiXCR was run by TCRdb on the multiplex PCR reads, yielding one entry per CDR3 protein. The repertoire holds approximately 260,000 distinct CDR3 sequences, with around 15% as singletons. The sample taken for sequencing was blood. Every receptor here comes from a woman aged 50 to 60 with Graves' hyperthyroidism that later progressed to Graves' ophthalmopathy.

In this sample, this clonotype turned up a few times. The chain carries TRBV29-1 and TRBJ2-1; D possibly corresponds to TRBD1 (6 bases). Germline values: CDR1 SQVTM, CDR2 ANQGSEA. Between the trimmed V and J ends, which lost 2 bases and 3 bases, there was a span of 11 bases. The CDR3 is 14 residues long. The CDR3: CSVEFGGRYNEQFF. In DNA form, the CDR3 reads TGCAGCGTTGAATTTGGGGGCCGCTACAATGAGCAGTTCTTC.

This clonotype has a count of ten or more. CDR3: CASSLGWACPGGYTF. In nucleotides, the CDR3 is TGCGCCAGCAGCTTGGGTTGGGCCTGTCCGGGAGGCTACACCTTC. This sequence joins TRBV5-1 and TRBJ1-2; no clear D gene. Germline V CDR1 and CDR2: SGHRS, YFSETQ. The ends were cut back, 0 bases at V and 8 bases at J, with 17 bases in the middle. The CDR3 extends over 15 amino acids.

This clonotype has a count of ten or more. The rearrangement joins TRBV19 to TRBJ1-1; TRBD1 aligns across 7 bases. The junction had 15 bases not matched to a gene; V was cut back by 10 bases and J by 4 bases. Germline loops: CDR1 LNHDA, CDR2 SQIVND (reference sequence). The CDR3 is made up of 15 amino acids. As DNA, the CDR3 is TGTGCCACTTCCATAGGGGGCGGCCAGGGCACTGAAGCTTTCTTT. Protein product: CATSIGGGQGTEAFF.

CDR3 region: CASSRGQLAEKLFF. The DNA for the CDR3 is TGTGCCAGCAGCCGGGGACAGCTGGCCGAAAAACTGTTTTTT. The chain combines TRBV5-8 with TRBJ1-4, with 7 nucleotides matching TRBD1. The germline gives CDR1 SGHTS, CDR2 YDEGEE. J was trimmed by 8 bases and V by 4 bases; bases with no gene match: 8. The CDR3 is made up of 14 amino acids.

This clonotype was observed a handful of times. The chain employs TRBV2 and TRBJ1-4; weak D call: TRBD1 (5 bases). This CDR3 spans 15 amino acids. Germline V CDR1 and CDR2: SNHLY, FYNNEI. V was trimmed by 3 bases and J by 7 bases, leaving 15 bases between them. The DNA for the CDR3 is TGTGCCAGCAGTGATTATGGGGTTCAGGGTGAAAAACTGTTTTTT. This gives the protein CASSDYGVQGEKLFF.

This clonotype has a handful of counts. The chain carries TRBV5-1 and TRBJ2-7; TRBD1 matches at 9 bases. V shed 4 bases and J 3 bases; nucleotides not matched to a gene: 8. The CDR3 runs to 15 residues. The germline gives CDR1 SGHRS, CDR2 YFSETQ. This CDR3 reads CASSEGGQGRYEQYF. In DNA form, the CDR3 reads TGCGCCAGCAGCGAAGGGGGACAGGGCCGCTACGAGCAGTACTTC. The entire variable domain, with the rest obtained from reference TRBV5-1 and TRBJ2-7, is as follows: KAGVTQTPRYLIKTRGQQVTLSCSPISGHRSVSWYQQTPGQGLQFLFEYFSETQRNKGNFPGRFSGRQFSNSRSEMNVSTLELGDSALYLCASSEGGQGRYEQYFGPGTRLTVT.

This clonotype turned up a few times. The V and J genes are TRBV3-1 and TRBJ1-3; D may be TRBD1 (5 bases). Germline V gene sequence: CDR1 LGHDT, CDR2 YNNKEL (reference sequence). CDR3 length: 18 amino acids. Trimming removed 1 base from V and 0 bases from J, with 16 bases in between. Here the CDR3 DNA reads TGTGCCAGCAGCCAAGCGATTCCGGGACTTTTCTCTGGAAACACCATATATTTT. Translation gives CASSQAIPGLFSGNTIYF.

This clonotype was picked up many times. The V call is TRBV20-1, the J call TRBJ1-5; 8 nucleotides line up with TRBD1. The germline V gene has CDR1 DFQATT and CDR2 SNEGSKA (reference sequence). V lost 6 bases and J lost 7; bases outside the gene matches: 11. The CDR3 contains 14 residues. CDR3 sequence reads: CSAADRGGFQPQHF. The CDR3 DNA reads as TGCAGTGCCGCTGACAGGGGAGGATTCCAGCCCCAGCATTTT.

This clonotype was seen repeatedly, ten times or more. The chain is built from TRBV7-8 and TRBJ1-1; D is undetermined. CDR1 and CDR2 (germline): SGHVS, FQNEAQ. The CDR3 consists of 15 residues. V was shortened by 3 bases and J by 0 bases, with 11 bases between the two germline ends. CDR3 coding DNA: TGTGCCAGCAGCTTTAGCGGCAAGATGAACACTGAAGCTTTCTTT. Translating gives CASSFSGKMNTEAFF.

Worth noting for this clonotype: A much larger clone sits a single nucleotide away, making a read error possible. V is TRBV5-1 and J is TRBJ2-7, with D perhaps given as TRBD1 or TRBD2 (5 bases each). The CDR3 is 13 amino acids. The germline gives CDR1 SGHRS, CDR2 YFSETQ. Trimming removed 2 bases at V and 9 bases at J, with 15 bases between. CDR3 sequence reads: CASSFPGTHGQYF. CDR3 in DNA: TGCGCCAGCAGCTTCCCAGGGACCCACGGGCAGTACTTC.

The chain recombines TRBV18 with TRBJ1-5, with no clear D. The CDR3 runs to 14 residues. The germline gives CDR1 KGHSH, CDR2 LQKENI. Between the trimmed V and J ends, which lost 6 bases and 2 bases, there was a span of 11 bases. The CDR3 DNA reads as TGTGCCAGCTCGCTGACGGAGGGCAATCAGCCCCAGCATTTT. This sequence encodes CASSLTEGNQPQHF.

Only a few counts were recorded for this clonotype. This chain joins TRBV4-1 and TRBJ2-5; D possibly corresponds to TRBD2 (6 bases). CDR1 and CDR2 (germline): MGHRA, YSYEKL. The CDR3 is 15 residues long. Trimming left V 4 bases short and J 4 bases short, with 16 bases between. The CDR3 nucleotides read TGCGCCAGCAGCCCCCGGGACTGGGGTCGAGAGACCCAGTACTTC. Amino acids: CASSPRDWGRETQYF.

This clonotype was counted many times. Here the CDR3 reads CSAPPVGATQYF. CDR3 DNA: TGCAGTGCTCCCCCTGTAGGGGCCACGCAGTATTTT. The V and J genes are TRBV20-1 and TRBJ2-3; TRBD1 might be the D (5 bases). CDR1 and CDR2 from the germline V gene are DFQATT and SNEGSKA (reference sequence). CDR3 length: 12 amino acids. V lost 5 bases and J 9 bases, leaving 15 bases between the germline ends.

This chain connects TRBV18 to TRBJ1-1; 9 nucleotides align to TRBD1. There are 14 residues in the CDR3. With V trimmed by 3 bases and J by 4 bases, 3 bases remained unmatched. The germline CDR1 and CDR2 sequences are KGHSH and LQKENI. CDR3 bases: TGTGCCAGCTCACCCGGGACAGGGAGCACTGAAGCTTTCTTT. It specifies CASSPGTGSTEAFF.

This clonotype has at least ten counts. The V gene is TRBV30, the J gene TRBJ2-7, with a weak D call TRBD2 (5 bases). V lost 4 bases to trimming and J lost 6 bases, with 13 bases between them. The CDR3 runs 12 residues. Germline V gene data show CDR1 as GTSNPN and CDR2 as SVGIG (reference sequence). CDR3 in amino acids: CAWIGGGGEQYF. The CDR3 nucleotides are TGTGCCTGGATAGGCGGAGGAGGCGAGCAGTACTTC.

The genes are TRBV20-1 and TRBJ2-1; 14 nucleotides align to TRBD2. This CDR3 spans 15 amino acids. CDR1 and CDR2 (germline): DFQATT, SNEGSKA (reference sequence). V was pared by 6 bases and J by 4 bases, with 5 bases of the junction left unmatched. Written as DNA, the CDR3 is TGCAGTGCGGGACTAGCGGGGGTCACATACAATGAGCAGTTCTTC. Protein product: CSAGLAGVTYNEQFF.

This clonotype showed up just once. This may be a read error: a much more frequent sequence differs by one nucleotide. The CDR3 sequence is CVSSERGKETQYF. CDR3 coding DNA: TGCGTCAGCAGTGAACGTGGGAAAGAGACCCAGTACTTC. The chain couples TRBV10-2 to TRBJ2-5; D unclear. Per the germline V gene, CDR1 is WSHSY and CDR2 is SAAADI. The CDR3 runs 13 residues.

This clonotype was seen repeatedly, ten times or more. The J gene is TRBJ1-1, the V gene TRBV28, with no clear D. Germline loops: CDR1 MDHEN, CDR2 SYDVKM. V was shortened by 6 bases and J by 0 bases, with 11 bases between the two germline ends. The CDR3 runs 14 residues. This chain's CDR3 is CASSLVLVNTEAFF. The CDR3 DNA reads as TGTGCCAGCAGCCTTGTGTTGGTGAACACTGAAGCTTTCTTT.

The sample holds many counts of this clonotype. The chain joins TRBV18 to TRBJ2-5; the match to TRBD2 covers 11 bases. Germline V CDR1 and CDR2: KGHSH, LQKENI. The trim removed 0 bases at V and 2 bases at J, leaving 2 bases unmatched. The CDR3 is 16 residues long. In DNA form, the CDR3 reads TGTGCCAGCTCACCACCGTGGACTAGCGGGCAAGAGACCCAGTACTTC. It yields the protein CASSPPWTSGQETQYF.

Concerning this clonotype itself: This sequence may be a read error, since a much larger clone differs from it by one base. The chain uses TRBV5-1 and TRBJ1-1; D is unclear. This CDR3 has 15 amino acids. Germline V lookup: CDR1 SGHRS, CDR2 YFSETQ. Deletions cut 3 bases from V and 4 bases from J, with 16 bases between. The CDR3 spells CASSWGGPTSTEAFF. The CDR3 nucleotides read TGCGCCAGCAGCTGGGGTGGGCCCACGAGCACTGAAGCTTTCTTT.

The chain links TRBV6-1 to TRBJ2-1, with D perhaps matching TRBD2 (5 bases). V lost 10 bases to trimming and J lost 0 bases, with 13 bases between them. The CDR3 runs to 14 residues. The germline V gene encodes CDR1 MNHNS and CDR2 SASEGT. In nucleotides, the CDR3 is TGTGCCACCAATCGGGCGGGCTCCTACAATGAGCAGTTCTTC. Residues: CATNRAGSYNEQFF.

This clonotype came up many times. The gene calls are TRBV12-3 or TRBV12-4 and TRBJ1-6; possible D gene TRBD1, 6 bases. The CDR3 has 15 amino acids. V was shortened by 6 bases and J by 7 bases, with 16 bases between the two germline ends. CDR3 sequence (DNA): TGTGCCAGCAGGGCTCGGGGGCAGGGGAATTCACCCCTCCACTTT. Its protein product is CASRARGQGNSPLHF.

This clonotype was counted many times. The chain is built from TRBV11-2 and TRBJ2-1, with D perhaps TRBD2 (5 bases). The CDR3 is made up of 13 amino acids. The V gene lost 7 bases and the J gene lost 3 bases, with 10 bases spanning the gap. CDR1 SGHAT and CDR2 FQNNGV come from the germline V gene. The CDR3 spells CASNRRGYNEQFF. In DNA form, the CDR3 reads TGTGCCAGCAACCGTCGGGGCTACAATGAGCAGTTCTTC.

The sample holds one count of this clonotype. The chain joins TRBV10-3 to TRBJ2-2; weak D call: TRBD2 (5 bases). Trimming pared 3 bases from V and 5 bases from J, leaving 10 bases between. The CDR3 length is 14 residues. Germline V CDR1 and CDR2: ENHRY, SYGVKD. CDR3 coding DNA: TGTGCCATCAGTGATTCCCCGGGAACCGGGGAGCTGTTTTTT. The encoded protein is CAISDSPGTGELFF.

This CDR3 reads CATSDSEAYEKLFF. CDR3 DNA: TGTGCCACCAGTGATTCGGAAGCCTATGAAAAACTGTTTTTT. The rearrangement links TRBV24-1 to TRBJ1-4; D unclear. The germline V and J ends were trimmed by 2 bases and 6 bases, with 9 bases remaining between them. Germline V lookup: CDR1 KGHDR, CDR2 SFDVKD. The CDR3 extends over 14 amino acids.

This chain links TRBV15 with TRBJ2-3; D possibly uses TRBD1 or TRBD2 (5 bases each). The CDR3 is 15 amino acids. Per germline, CDR1 LNHNV and CDR2 YYDKDF (reference sequence). V gave up 4 bases and J gave up 5 bases, with 16 bases separating them. This chain's CDR3 is CATSTPGPKKDTQYF. The CDR3 DNA reads TGTGCCACCAGCACTCCGGGACCGAAAAAAGATACGCAGTATTTT.

This clonotype was observed at least ten times. The genes are TRBV7-9 and TRBJ2-1, with 8 bases fitting TRBD2. The V gene end was trimmed by 7 bases and the J gene end by 5 bases; junction bases not matched to a gene: 7. The CDR3 spans 14 residues. CDR1 and CDR2 (germline): SEHNR, FQNEAQ (reference sequence). The CDR3 protein is CASILAGGDNEQFF. CDR3 nucleotides: TGTGCCAGCATCTTGGCGGGGGGTGACAATGAGCAGTTCTTC.